This TCR beta chain was sequenced for a study of T cells in Graves' hyperthyroidism and ophthalmopathy. General study points: Most thyroid-expanded clonotypes above 0.001 were also found in blood.

A note on this clonotype: What it binds is unknown.

The source material, RNA transcripts, was used to amplify TCR beta CDR3 regions. During a first-round RT-PCR of the TCR CDR3, the HTBI primer set was used. TCRdb reprocessed the multiplex PCR reads via MiXCR and lists one record per CDR3 protein. This sample has hundreds of thousands of distinct CDR3 sequences; around 13% occur once, and the top ten carry roughly 10%. This CDR3 contains 14 residues. Trimming removed 1 base from V and 2 bases from J, with 8 bases in between. Germline V gene data show CDR1 as SGHAT and CDR2 as FQNNGV. Diagnosis rested on symptoms, serum thyroxine and TRAb, thyroid ultrasound, and orbital computed tomography.

The chain carries TRBV11-2 and TRBJ1-2, with no clear D. Sequenced: blood. The sequence was obtained from a woman aged 18-29 years with Graves' hyperthyroidism. As DNA, the CDR3 is TGTGCCAGCAGCTTAGGTTTACAGAACTATGGCTACACCTTC. Its protein is CASSLGLQNYGYTF.